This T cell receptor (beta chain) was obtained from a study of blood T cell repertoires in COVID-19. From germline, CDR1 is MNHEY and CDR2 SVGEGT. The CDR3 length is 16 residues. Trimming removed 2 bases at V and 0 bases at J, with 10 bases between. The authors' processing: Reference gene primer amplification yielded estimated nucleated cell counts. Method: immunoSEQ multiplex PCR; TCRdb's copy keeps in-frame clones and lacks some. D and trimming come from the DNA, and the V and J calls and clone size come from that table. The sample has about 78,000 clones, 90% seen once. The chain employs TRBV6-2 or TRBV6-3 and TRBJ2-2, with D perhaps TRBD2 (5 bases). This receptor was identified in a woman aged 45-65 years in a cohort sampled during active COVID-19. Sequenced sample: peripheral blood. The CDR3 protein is CASSYGWRANTGELFF. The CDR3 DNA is TGTGCCAGCAGTTACGGATGGCGGGCGAACACCGGGGAGCTGTTTTTT.